One and the same sample provided the 7 T cell receptor beta chains below, sequenced in a study of T cell repertoires in ileal Crohn's disease. Sequencing was performed with immunoSEQ multiplex PCR; in TCRdb, only in-frame clones are kept and a portion is missing. The table lists about 2,300 clones, 55% to 80% of them singletons. Sequencing used ileal tissue. These receptors originate from an adult with Crohn's disease.

This clone appeared a few times. The J gene is TRBJ1-4, the V gene TRBV4-2, with D maybe TRBD1 (6 bases). The V and J ends lost 0 bases and 6 bases respectively, with 17 bases between them. There are 17 residues in the CDR3. Germline assignment: CDR1 LGHNA and CDR2 YNFKEQ. CDR3 sequence (DNA): TGTGCCAGCAGCCAAGAGGGGGCGACGCGGTACTATGAAAAACTGTTTTTT. It translates to CASSQEGATRYYEKLFF.

The genes are TRBV27 and TRBJ2-5; 9 bases agree with TRBD1. J gave up 4 bases and V 5 bases, and 5 bases lay outside the gene matches. This CDR3 region has 14 residues. CDR1 is MNHEY and CDR2 is SMNVEV in the germline V gene (reference sequence). As DNA, the CDR3 is TGTGCCAGCAGTCTCACAGGGGGCTCAGAGACCCAGTACTTC. Its protein product is CASSLTGGSETQYF.

The chain carries TRBV19 and TRBJ2-3; 8 positions agree with TRBD2. Germline V gene lookup returns CDR1 LNHDA and CDR2 SQIVND (reference sequence). The CDR3 is 15 residues long. V gave up 5 bases and J gave up 5 bases; unmatched junction bases: 9. The CDR3 is CASSPSGTSGDTQYF. CDR3 sequence (DNA): TGTGCCAGTAGTCCGTCCGGGACTAGTGGAGATACGCAGTATTTT. The entire variable domain, with the rest obtained from reference TRBV19 and TRBJ2-3, is as follows: DGGITQSPKYLFRKEGQNVTLSCEQNLNHDAMYWYRQDPGQGLRLIYYSQIVNDFQKGDIAEGYSVSREKKESFPLTVTSAQKNPTAFYLCASSPSGTSGDTQYFGPGTRLTVL.

The chain uses TRBV19 and TRBJ1-2; possibly TRBD1 for D (6 bases). Germline V gene sequence: CDR1 LNHDA, CDR2 SQIVND (reference sequence). The CDR3 loop spans 15 amino acids. V lost 3 bases and J 4 bases, leaving 15 bases between the germline ends. The CDR3 DNA reads TGTGCCAGTAGTATCCCGCAGGGGTCCTCCTATGGCTACACCTTC. This encodes CASSIPQGSSYGYTF.

This clone showed up just a few times. The chain recombines TRBV6-6 with TRBJ2-3, with 8 bases lining up with TRBD2. Germline V CDR1 and CDR2: MNHNY, SVGAGI (reference sequence). V shed 2 bases and J 7 bases; nucleotides not matched to a gene: 11. The CDR3 totals 16 residues. CDR3 amino acids: CASSYTPSGLGNTQYF. CDR3 in DNA: TGTGCCAGCAGTTACACACCTAGCGGGCTGGGAAATACGCAGTATTTT.

V gene TRBV5-1 combines with J gene TRBJ1-3, with TRBD1 as a possible D gene (5 bases). Trimming took 0 bases from V and 1 from J, leaving 8 bases between them. The CDR3 totals 15 residues. Looked up from germline, CDR1 is SGHRS and CDR2 is YFSETQ. This CDR3 reads CASSLDGGSGNTIYF. Here the CDR3 DNA reads TGCGCCAGCAGCTTGGACGGGGGTTCTGGAAACACCATATATTTT.

This chain joins TRBV10-3 and TRBJ2-4; perhaps TRBD1 as D (6 bases). Trimming removed 4 bases from V and 2 bases from J, with 12 bases in between. Germline assignment: CDR1 ENHRY and CDR2 SYGVKD. The CDR3 is 15 residues long. The CDR3, as DNA: TGTGCCATCAGTGCGTCAGGGGTATCCAAAAACATTCAGTACTTC. As protein: CAISASGVSKNIQYF.